The 3 T cell receptor beta chains below come from one sample, sequenced in a study of PD-L1 blockade in urothelial cancer. The data were produced by immunoSEQ multiplex PCR, yet TCRdb's version contains in-frame clones alone and is incomplete. The table records more than 50,000 clones, over 75% of them present only once. The sample consisted of PBMCs, taken around atezolizumab (anti-PD-L1) treatment. The receptors were gathered from a man in his 70s with urothelial cancer.

This clone was seen only once. This sequence joins TRBV5-1 and TRBJ2-3; TRBD2 matches 12 bases. CDR1 and CDR2 from the germline V gene are SGHRS and YFSETQ. The CDR3 extends over 16 amino acids. V was pared by 4 bases and J by 4 bases, with 7 bases of the junction left unmatched. The CDR3, as DNA: TGCGCCAGCAGCGCGACTAGCGGGAGTGCGGCAGATACGCAGTATTTT. This gives the protein CASSATSGSAADTQYF.

The chain is built from TRBV5-5 and TRBJ2-7; D is ambiguous. CDR3 length equals 15 residues. V lost 0 bases to trimming and J lost 2 bases, with 12 bases between them. CDR1 is SGHKS, CDR2 YYEKEE, per germline (reference sequence). This chain's CDR3 is CASSLVVGSPYEQYF. The CDR3 nucleotides read TGTGCCAGCAGCTTGGTCGTCGGTTCCCCCTACGAGCAGTACTTC.

Here the CDR3 reads CASKFAGDGETQYF. CDR3 nucleotide sequence: TGTGCCAGCAAGTTCGCGGGAGATGGGGAGACCCAGTACTTC. This chain joins TRBV2 and TRBJ2-5, with 7 bases that match TRBD2. V gave up 7 bases and J gave up 5 bases; unmatched junction bases: 10. Germline V gives CDR1 SNHLY, CDR2 FYNNEI. This CDR3 has 14 amino acids.